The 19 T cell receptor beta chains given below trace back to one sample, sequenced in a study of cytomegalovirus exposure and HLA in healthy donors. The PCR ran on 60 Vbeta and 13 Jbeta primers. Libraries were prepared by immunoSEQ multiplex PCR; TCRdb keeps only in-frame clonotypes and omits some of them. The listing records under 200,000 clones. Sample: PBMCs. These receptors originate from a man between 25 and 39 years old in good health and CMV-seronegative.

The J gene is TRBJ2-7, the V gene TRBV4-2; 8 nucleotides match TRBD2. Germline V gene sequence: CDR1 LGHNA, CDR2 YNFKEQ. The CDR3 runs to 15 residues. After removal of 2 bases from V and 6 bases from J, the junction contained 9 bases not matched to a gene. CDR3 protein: CASSQPGLDYAEQYF. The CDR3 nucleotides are TGTGCCAGCAGCCAACCGGGACTAGACTACGCCGAGCAGTACTTC.

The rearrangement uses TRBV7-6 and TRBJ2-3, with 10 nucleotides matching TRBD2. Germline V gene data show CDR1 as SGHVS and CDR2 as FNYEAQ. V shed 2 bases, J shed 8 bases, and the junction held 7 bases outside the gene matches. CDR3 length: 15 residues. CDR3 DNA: TGTGCCAGCAGCTTACTAGCGGGAGATGTCAGTACGCAGTATTTT. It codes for CASSLLAGDVSTQYF.

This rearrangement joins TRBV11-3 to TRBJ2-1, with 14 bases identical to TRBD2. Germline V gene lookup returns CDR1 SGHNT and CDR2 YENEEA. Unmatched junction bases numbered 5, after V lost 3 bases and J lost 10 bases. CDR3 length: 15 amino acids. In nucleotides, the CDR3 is TGTGCCAGCAGCTTCCGGGGACTAGCGGGGGACGAGCAGTTCTTC. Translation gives CASSFRGLAGDEQFF.

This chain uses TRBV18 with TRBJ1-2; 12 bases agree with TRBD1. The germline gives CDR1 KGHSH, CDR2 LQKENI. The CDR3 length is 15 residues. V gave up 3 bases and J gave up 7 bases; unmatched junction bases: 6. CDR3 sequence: CASSPLGQGAIGYTF. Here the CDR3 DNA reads TGTGCCAGCTCACCCCTGGGACAGGGGGCGATTGGCTACACCTTC.

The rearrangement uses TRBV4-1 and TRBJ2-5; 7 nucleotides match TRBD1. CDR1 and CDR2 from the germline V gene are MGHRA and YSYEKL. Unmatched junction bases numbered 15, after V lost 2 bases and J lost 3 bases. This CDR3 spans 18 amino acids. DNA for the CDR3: TGCGCCAGCAGCCAACTATATTCTAGTCCAGGGGGTGAAGAGACCCAGTACTTC. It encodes CASSQLYSSPGGEETQYF.

The CDR3 reads CASSLSGYEQYF. The DNA for the CDR3 is TGTGCCAGCAGCTTAAGCGGCTACGAGCAGTACTTC. V is TRBV11-2 and J is TRBJ2-7; D is possibly TRBD2 (5 bases). The V end was cut by 2 bases, the J end by 3 bases, with 5 bases between. The CDR3 is 12 amino acids. The germline V gene has CDR1 SGHAT and CDR2 FQNNGV.

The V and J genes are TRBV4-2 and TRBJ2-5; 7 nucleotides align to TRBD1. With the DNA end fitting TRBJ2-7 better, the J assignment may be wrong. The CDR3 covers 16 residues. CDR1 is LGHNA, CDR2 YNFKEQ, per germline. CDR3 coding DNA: TGTGCCAGCAGCCAAGAGGGGGACAGTAGAACCTACGAGCAGTACTTC. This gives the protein CASSQEGDSRTYEQYF.

In DNA, the CDR3 is TGTGCCAGTAGTGGTCTAGCGGGAGGGAGGGACAACATTCAGTACTTC. The encoded protein is CASSGLAGGRDNIQYF. The chain employs TRBV19 and TRBJ2-4, with TRBD2 matching 12 bases. Germline V gene data show CDR1 as LNHDA and CDR2 as SQIVND (reference sequence). CDR3 size: 16 residues. V was clipped by 5 bases and J by 7 bases; unmatched bases: 9.

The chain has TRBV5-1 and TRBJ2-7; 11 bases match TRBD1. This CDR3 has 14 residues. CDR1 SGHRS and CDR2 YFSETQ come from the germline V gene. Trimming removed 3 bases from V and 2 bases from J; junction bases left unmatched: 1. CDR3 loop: CASSWGQGAYEQYF. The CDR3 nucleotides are TGCGCCAGCAGCTGGGGACAGGGGGCCTACGAGCAGTACTTC.

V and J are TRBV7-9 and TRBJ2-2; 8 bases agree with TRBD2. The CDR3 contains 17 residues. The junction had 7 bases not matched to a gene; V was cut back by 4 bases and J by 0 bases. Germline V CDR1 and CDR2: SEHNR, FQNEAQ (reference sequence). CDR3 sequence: CASSSQTSGSNTGELFF. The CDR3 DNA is TGTGCCAGCAGCTCACAAACTAGCGGTTCGAACACCGGGGAGCTGTTTTTT.

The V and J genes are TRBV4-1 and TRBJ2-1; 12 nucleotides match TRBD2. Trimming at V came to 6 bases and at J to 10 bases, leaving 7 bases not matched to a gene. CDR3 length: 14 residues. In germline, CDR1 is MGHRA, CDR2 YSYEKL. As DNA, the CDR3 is TGCGCCAGCAGTGCTAGCGGGGGGGCCATAGAGCAGTTCTTC. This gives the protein CASSASGGAIEQFF.

CDR3 DNA sequence: TGTGCCAGCAGCACTGTGCTGGGACTCCTCTACGAGCAGTACTTC. This codes for CASSTVLGLLYEQYF. This sequence joins TRBV11-2 and TRBJ2-7, with a weak D call TRBD2 (6 bases). CDR1 is SGHAT and CDR2 is FQNNGV in the germline V gene. The CDR3 consists of 15 residues. The V end was cut by 5 bases, the J end by 3 bases, with 17 bases between.

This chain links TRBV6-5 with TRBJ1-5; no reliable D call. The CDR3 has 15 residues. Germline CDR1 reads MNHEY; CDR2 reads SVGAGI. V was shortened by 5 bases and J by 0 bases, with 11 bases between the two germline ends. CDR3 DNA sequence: TGTGCCAGCAGTCCTGAGGTATTTAGCAATCAGCCCCAGCATTTT. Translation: CASSPEVFSNQPQHF.

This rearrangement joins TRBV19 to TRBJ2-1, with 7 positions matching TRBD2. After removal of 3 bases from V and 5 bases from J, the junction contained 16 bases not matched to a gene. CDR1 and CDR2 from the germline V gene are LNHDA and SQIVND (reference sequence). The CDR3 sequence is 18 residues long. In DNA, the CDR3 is TGTGCCAGTAGTATGGGAAGTCGGGCGGGAGACACCCACAATGAGCAGTTCTTC. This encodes CASSMGSRAGDTHNEQFF.

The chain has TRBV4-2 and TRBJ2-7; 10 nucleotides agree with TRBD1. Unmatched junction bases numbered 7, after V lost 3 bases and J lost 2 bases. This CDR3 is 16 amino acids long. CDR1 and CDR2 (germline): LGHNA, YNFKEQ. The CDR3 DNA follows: TGTGCCAGCAGCCAGGAGGACAGGGGGGCGACCTACGAGCAGTACTTC. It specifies CASSQEDRGATYEQYF.

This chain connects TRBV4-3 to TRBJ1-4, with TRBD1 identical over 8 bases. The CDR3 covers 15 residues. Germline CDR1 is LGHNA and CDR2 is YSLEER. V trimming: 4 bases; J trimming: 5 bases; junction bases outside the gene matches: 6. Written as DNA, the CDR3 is TGCGCCAGCAGCCCCCAACAGGGGGGAAATGAAAAACTGTTTTTT. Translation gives CASSPQQGGNEKLFF.

CDR3 coding DNA: TGTGCCAGCAAGGACCAAGGGGCCGAAAACACTGAAGCTTTCTTT. As protein: CASKDQGAENTEAFF. The J gene is TRBJ1-1, the V gene TRBV11-2; a weak D match, TRBD1 (5 bases). V lost 7 bases, J lost 2 bases, and 17 bases lay in between. Germline V lookup: CDR1 SGHAT, CDR2 FQNNGV. This CDR3 has 15 amino acids.

CDR3 in DNA: TGCGCCAGCAGCTTTTCCGGGACAGGTGGGCGTGAAGCTTTCTTT. Its translation is CASSFSGTGGREAFF. V gene TRBV5-1 combines with J gene TRBJ1-1; 8 bases align to TRBD1. Losses at the gene ends were 2 bases for V and 7 bases for J; bases not matched to a gene: 10. The CDR3 loop spans 15 amino acids. Germline values: CDR1 SGHRS, CDR2 YFSETQ.

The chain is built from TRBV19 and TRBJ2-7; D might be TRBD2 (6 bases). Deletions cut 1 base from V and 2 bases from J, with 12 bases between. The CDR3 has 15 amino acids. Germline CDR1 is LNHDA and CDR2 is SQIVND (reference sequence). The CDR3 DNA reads TGTGCCAGTAGTATAGTGGGGGGAGGAACCTACGAGCAGTACTTC. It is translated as CASSIVGGGTYEQYF.